The 29 T cell receptor beta chains below were found in one sample sequenced in a study of regulatory T cells in long-lasting Graves disease. Time point given: newly diagnosed GD, antithyroid drugs for less than 3 months. Making the TCR library involved RNA that had been extracted from PBMCs. Researchers made TCR beta libraries by using iRepertoire HTBI primers and running Arm-PCR on CDR3 regions. Via MiXCR, TCRdb re-called the multiplex PCR reads, giving one row per CDR3 protein. The repertoire includes hundreds of thousands of distinct CDR3 sequences, about 16% of them detected once, and about 25% sits in the top ten. The sample also formed part of further work on T cells in Graves' hyperthyroidism and ophthalmopathy.

The sequencing used peripheral blood mononuclear cells (PBMCs), collected at new diagnosis, from a patient treated with antithyroid drugs. These receptors were taken from a woman in her forties or fifties with Graves disease.

This clonotype has just a few counts. J is TRBJ2-2 and V is TRBV5-1; 7 nucleotides line up with TRBD1. V lost 5 bases and J lost 9; bases outside the gene matches: 13. Germline V gene data show CDR1 as SGHRS and CDR2 as YFSETQ. The CDR3 is 15 residues long. Here the CDR3 reads CASSLPGQTTRELFF. DNA of the CDR3: TGCGCCAGCAGTCTTCCGGGACAGACAACCCGGGAGCTGTTTTTT.

Only a few counts were recorded for this clonotype. V gene TRBV5-1 combines with J gene TRBJ2-5, with D perhaps assigned TRBD1 or TRBD2 (5 bases each). V lost 2 bases to trimming and J lost 3 bases, with 14 bases between them. The CDR3 has 15 amino acids. Germline V lookup: CDR1 SGHRS, CDR2 YFSETQ. The CDR3 here is CASSFGTQFKETQYF. CDR3 bases: TGCGCCAGCAGCTTCGGGACGCAGTTCAAAGAGACCCAGTACTTC.

The table lists this clonotype with many counts. The chain couples TRBV28 to TRBJ2-3, with 12 bases fitting TRBD1. This CDR3 contains 15 residues. V gave up 7 bases and J gave up 6 bases; unmatched junction bases: 8. Germline V gene data show CDR1 as MDHEN and CDR2 as SYDVKM. In nucleotides, the CDR3 is TGTGCCAGCATCACCGGGACAGGGGGCTCGGATACGCAGTATTTT. Translation: CASITGTGGSDTQYF. Using reference TRBV28 and TRBJ2-3 for the parts outside the CDR3, the full variable domain is DVKVTQSSRYLVKRTGEKVFLECVQDMDHENMFWYRQDPGLGLRLIYFSYDVKMKEKGDIPEGYSVSREKKERFSLILESASTNQTSMYLCASITGTGGSDTQYFGPGTRLTVL.

This clonotype was found many times. This chain uses TRBV6-2 or TRBV6-3 with TRBJ1-4; no firm D call. The CDR3 is 14 residues long. Looked up from germline, CDR1 is MNHEY and CDR2 is SVGEGT. Trimming shortened V by 4 bases and J by 7 bases, and 13 bases separated the two germline ends. The CDR3 DNA is TGTGCCAGCAGTTCTCCGAAGACTGCTGAAAAACTGTTTTTT. As protein: CASSSPKTAEKLFF.

V usage is TRBV20-1 and J usage is TRBJ2-3; possibly TRBD1 or TRBD2 for D (5 bases each). This CDR3 has 13 residues. V lost 1 base, J lost 2 bases, and 7 bases lay in between. The germline CDR1 and CDR2 sequences are DFQATT and SNEGSKA (reference sequence). CDR3 coding DNA: TGCAGTGCTAGAGTGGGGACCACAGATACGCAGTATTTT. Its protein product is CSARVGTTDTQYF.

Here the CDR3 reads CASRARATGGFSGNTIYF. The CDR3 nucleotides are TGTGCCAGCAGGGCCCGAGCGACAGGGGGCTTCTCTGGAAACACCATATATTTT. The chain is built from TRBV6-1 and TRBJ1-3, with 10 bases identical to TRBD1. The J segment lost 0 bases and the V segment lost 6 bases, leaving 11 bases of the junction unmatched. CDR3 length equals 18 residues. Germline CDR1 is MNHNS and CDR2 is SASEGT.

Notes on this clonotype: A read error is possible here, since a much larger clone lies one base away. J is TRBJ2-2 and V is TRBV2; the D is unclear. The germline V and J ends were trimmed by 6 bases and 2 bases, with 4 bases remaining between them. This CDR3 has 12 amino acids. Germline V lookup: CDR1 SNHLY, CDR2 FYNNEI. The CDR3 loop is CASRDNTGELFF. The CDR3 DNA reads TGTGCCAGCAGAGATAACACCGGGGAGCTGTTTTTT.

This clonotype was detected a few times. The chain employs TRBV7-2 and TRBJ2-3, with D unclear. Trimming left V 0 bases short and J 0 bases short, with 19 bases between. Germline CDR1 SGHTA, CDR2 FQGNSA. CDR3 length: 19 residues. The CDR3 region has the DNA TGTGCCAGCAGCTTAGCGGATACAACTTTGCCCTATAGCACAGATACGCAGTATTTT. Translation: CASSLADTTLPYSTDTQYF.

As to this clonotype: The CDR3 end shows no conserved phenylalanine or tryptophan, and so a read error is likely. The V call is TRBV6-1, the J call TRBJ1-5; D gene ambiguous. From germline, CDR1 is MNHNS and CDR2 SASEGT. Trimming left V 10 bases short and J 4 bases short, with 20 bases between. The CDR3 covers 15 residues. CDR3 bases: TGTGCCACATCGTGGGGTCACCCCGAGAATCAGCCCCAGCATTCT. Protein product: CATSWGHPENQPQHS.

Only a few counts were recorded for this clonotype. The CDR3 sequence is CASSLRLYEQYF. The CDR3 DNA is TGTGCCAGCAGCCTCCGACTGTACGAGCAGTACTTC. This chain uses TRBV5-6 with TRBJ2-7; no clear D. The V gene lost 4 bases and the J gene lost 4 bases, with 9 bases spanning the gap. The CDR3 extends over 12 amino acids. The germline gives CDR1 SGHDT, CDR2 YYEEEE.

This clonotype was detected many times. The chain carries TRBV25-1 and TRBJ1-1, with D possibly TRBD1 on 5 matching bases. The germline V gene encodes CDR1 MGHDK and CDR2 SYGVNS. V was cut by 2 bases and J by 3 bases, with 10 bases left in between. The CDR3 covers 14 residues. The DNA for the CDR3 is TGTGCCAGCAGTGAACAGGGATGGGACACTGAAGCTTTCTTT. Amino acids: CASSEQGWDTEAFF.

The chain joins TRBV10-3 to TRBJ1-2; TRBD1 agrees at 8 bases. V was pared by 5 bases and J by 1 base, with 3 bases of the junction left unmatched. The germline gives CDR1 ENHRY, CDR2 SYGVKD. The CDR3 has 14 amino acids. The CDR3 DNA reads TGTGCCATCAGTTCGGACAGGGTTAACTATGGCTACACCTTC. Its translation: CAISSDRVNYGYTF.

The J gene is TRBJ1-4, the V gene TRBV7-8; no definite D call. This CDR3 contains 16 residues. V was shortened by 1 base and J by 3 bases, with 12 bases between the two germline ends. CDR1 is SGHVS, CDR2 FQNEAQ, per germline. The CDR3 bases are TGTGCCAGCAGCTTAGATTATAAGGGTGCTAATGAAAAACTGTTTTTT. It translates to CASSLDYKGANEKLFF.

In this sample, this clonotype turned up many times. CDR3 loop: CASSAGTGVYNEQFF. In DNA form, the CDR3 reads TGTGCCAGCAGCGCCGGGACCGGGGTCTACAATGAGCAGTTCTTC. The rearrangement uses TRBV7-3 and TRBJ2-1; D possibly uses TRBD1 or TRBD2 (5 bases each). CDR1 and CDR2 (germline): SGHTA, FQGTGA. V was clipped by 5 bases and J by 3 bases, with 14 bases between them. This CDR3 comprises 15 residues.

This clonotype was recorded at least ten times. This chain uses TRBV11-2 with TRBJ2-7; 7 positions agree with TRBD2. This CDR3 spans 15 amino acids. J was trimmed by 0 bases and V by 4 bases; bases with no gene match: 6. Germline assignment: CDR1 SGHAT and CDR2 FQNNGV. The CDR3 here is CASSSLRGNSYEQYF. CDR3 nucleotide sequence: TGTGCCAGCAGCTCCCTGCGGGGGAACTCCTACGAGCAGTACTTC.

The chain employs TRBV18 and TRBJ1-1; no definite D call. This CDR3 is built from 12 residues. V lost 2 bases and J 7 bases, leaving 8 bases between the germline ends. Germline lookup yields CDR1 KGHSH and CDR2 LQKENI. For the CDR3, the DNA is TGTGCCAGCTCACCAAGCAGAGATGAAGCTTTCTTT. Translated, it gives CASSPSRDEAFF.

Ten or more counts support this clonotype. V usage is TRBV12-3 or TRBV12-4 and J usage is TRBJ2-5, with 8 nucleotides matching TRBD2. Trimming removed 2 bases from V and 2 bases from J; junction bases left unmatched: 4. The CDR3 runs 15 residues. The CDR3 sequence is CASSLMGLGQETQYF. In nucleotides, the CDR3 is TGTGCCAGCAGTTTAATGGGACTAGGACAAGAGACCCAGTACTTC.

This clonotype was counted many times. The chain recombines TRBV6-1 with TRBJ2-7; 7 bases are shared with TRBD1. The CDR3 extends over 14 amino acids. V was clipped by 9 bases and J by 6 bases; unmatched bases: 14. Germline values: CDR1 MNHNS, CDR2 SASEGT. The CDR3 loop is CASLAGQVTSEQYF. CDR3 bases: TGTGCCAGTTTGGCAGGACAGGTGACCTCCGAGCAGTACTTC.

This clonotype has more than one count but fewer than ten. This chain joins TRBV9 and TRBJ1-1; D gene ambiguous. Trimming pared 1 base from V and 2 bases from J, leaving 9 bases between. The germline V gene has CDR1 SGDLS and CDR2 YYNGEE. The CDR3 extends over 14 amino acids. This CDR3 reads CASSVLPDNTEAFF. In nucleotides, the CDR3 is TGTGCCAGCAGCGTACTTCCAGACAACACTGAAGCTTTCTTT. The variable domain in full, with the rest retrieved from reference TRBV9 and TRBJ1-1, is DSGVTQTPKHLITATGQRVTLRCSPRSGDLSVYWYQQSLDQGLQFLIQYYNGEERAKGNILERFSAQQFPDLHSELNLSSLELGDSALYFCASSVLPDNTEAFFGQGTRLTVV.

This clonotype was counted many times. The chain couples TRBV2 to TRBJ2-2, with no clear D. Trimming stripped 5 bases from V and 8 bases from J, with 9 bases between. Germline V gene lookup returns CDR1 SNHLY and CDR2 FYNNEI. The CDR3 runs to 12 residues. CDR3 sequence reads: CASSSSGGELFF. CDR3 bases: TGTGCCAGCAGTTCTTCCGGGGGGGAGCTGTTTTTT.

The table lists this clonotype with a few counts. The chain employs TRBV11-3 and TRBJ2-3; 11 nucleotides line up with TRBD2. This CDR3 has 15 amino acids. Germline V CDR1 and CDR2: SGHNT, YENEEA. V trimming: 1 base; J trimming: 6 bases; junction bases outside the gene matches: 3. CDR3 region: CASSLASGGFDTQYF. CDR3 nucleotides: TGTGCCAGCAGCTTAGCTAGCGGGGGGTTTGATACGCAGTATTTT.

The chain couples TRBV10-3 to TRBJ1-2; D ambiguous. V was clipped by 2 bases and J by 8 bases, with 12 bases between them. The CDR3 extends over 13 amino acids. Germline values: CDR1 ENHRY, CDR2 SYGVKD. CDR3 nucleotides: TGTGCCATCAGTGAGGATGGACCTACGGGCTACACCTTC. This gives the protein CAISEDGPTGYTF.

This clonotype was detected ten times or more. The gene calls are TRBV5-1 and TRBJ2-1; TRBD1 or TRBD2 may be the D gene (6 bases each). CDR3 length: 17 residues. Per the germline V gene, CDR1 is SGHRS and CDR2 is YFSETQ. V gave up 4 bases and J gave up 4 bases, with 21 bases separating them. CDR3 residues: CASSRAGDLREYNEQFF. The CDR3 DNA is TGCGCCAGCAGCCGGGCAGGGGACCTCCGGGAGTACAATGAGCAGTTCTTC.

This clonotype was counted once. This chain links TRBV5-4 with TRBJ2-7; no reliable D call. Between the trimmed V and J ends, which lost 0 bases and 5 bases, there was a span of 6 bases. The CDR3 consists of 12 residues. Germline V lookup: CDR1 SGHNT, CDR2 YYREEE (reference sequence). The DNA of the CDR3 is TGTGCCAGCAGCTTGGAGGCACACGAGCAGTACTTC. Translation: CASSLEAHEQYF.

This clonotype was observed at least ten times. CDR3 protein: CASSFGLAYSYNEQFF. DNA of the CDR3: TGTGCCAGCAGTTTCGGTCTGGCCTACTCCTACAATGAGCAGTTCTTC. This chain links TRBV12-3 or TRBV12-4 with TRBJ2-1; D call uncertain. V was shortened by 3 bases and J by 0 bases, with 12 bases between the two germline ends. This CDR3 has 16 residues.

The gene calls are TRBV4-1 and TRBJ1-1; D not certain. The germline gives CDR1 MGHRA, CDR2 YSYEKL. This CDR3 comprises 15 residues. V was pared by 1 base and J by 1 base, with 10 bases between. Here the CDR3 DNA reads TGCGCCAGCAGCCAAGTCACAGCGGGGAACACTGAAGCTTTCTTT. Its translation: CASSQVTAGNTEAFF.

This clonotype came up many times. The V call is TRBV20-1, the J call TRBJ2-3; D unresolved. The V end was cut by 1 base, the J end by 0 bases, with 5 bases between. The CDR3 length is 13 residues. Germline V gene sequence: CDR1 DFQATT, CDR2 SNEGSKA (reference sequence). The DNA of the CDR3 is TGCAGTGCTAGAGTAATGAGCACAGATACGCAGTATTTT. Its translation is CSARVMSTDTQYF.

As regards this clonotype: One base away lies a much larger clone, so this may be a sequencing read error. This chain connects TRBV30 to TRBJ2-3; TRBD1 agrees at 7 bases. J lost 4 bases, V lost 3 bases, and 7 bases had no gene match. This CDR3 region has 14 residues. CDR1 GTSNPN and CDR2 SVGIG come from the germline V gene (reference sequence). CDR3 residues: CAWRTGILADTQYF. CDR3 coding DNA: TGTGCCTGGAGGACAGGGATATTGGCAGATACGCAGTATTTT. The full variable domain, completed using reference TRBV30 and TRBJ2-3, is SQTIHQWPATLVQPVGSPLSLECTVEGTSNPNLYWYRQAAGRGLQLLFYSVGIGQISSEVPQNLSASRPQDRQFILSSKKLLLSDSGFYLCAWRTGILADTQYFGPGTRLTVL.

This clonotype was seen a single time. The chain has TRBV5-4 and TRBJ2-3; 8 bases agree with TRBD2. CDR1 is SGHNT and CDR2 is YYREEE in the germline V gene (reference sequence). V lost 7 bases, J lost 2 bases, and 6 bases stayed unmatched. The length of the CDR3 is 14 residues. CDR3 loop: CASGGAGVTDTQYF. The CDR3 nucleotides read TGTGCCAGCGGGGGAGCGGGGGTCACAGATACGCAGTATTTT.